This T cell receptor (beta chain) was recorded in a study of T cells in Graves' hyperthyroidism and ophthalmopathy. Amplification of TCR beta CDR3 regions used RNA as the template. First-round RT-PCR of the TCR CDR3 relied on the HTBI primer set. TCRdb re-called the multiplex PCR reads through MiXCR, storing one row per CDR3 protein. The sample consists of around 700,000 distinct CDR3 sequences, roughly a third of them appearing once. This CDR3 is built from 14 residues. Germline V gene sequence: CDR1 SNHLY, CDR2 FYNNEI. J lost 3 bases, V lost 7 bases, and 8 bases had no gene match. This chain joins TRBV2 and TRBJ2-7; 8 nucleotides align to TRBD1. Sequenced sample: blood. The sequence derives from a middle-aged woman with Graves' hyperthyroidism. CDR3 nucleotide sequence: TGTGCCAGCACTCCGGGACAGGCCCTCTACGAGCAGTACTTC. Translated, it gives CASTPGQALYEQYF.